This T cell receptor (beta chain) derives from a study of T-cell reconstitution after alpha-beta-depleted transplantation in children. This clonotype was counted only a few times. CDR3 length: 14 residues. The germline V gene encodes CDR1 SQVTM and CDR2 ANQGSEA. V lost 1 base to trimming and J lost 6 bases, with 13 bases between them. For TCRbeta, the library was prepared with unique molecular identifiers. MiXCR was run by TCRdb on the PCR reads, yielding one entry per CDR3 protein. Of hundreds of thousands of distinct CDR3 sequences in the sample, under 12% are singletons; the top ten hold about 4%. The TCR comes from a human donor who donated a stem cell graft to a child with acute myeloid leukemia. The material sequenced was PBMCs from the stem cell graft donor, taken from the stem cell graft. The V call is TRBV29-1, the J call TRBJ2-1; no firm D call. CDR3 sequence: CSVEGIERLNEQFF. CDR3 sequence (DNA): TGCAGCGTTGAAGGGATAGAGAGGCTCAATGAGCAGTTCTTC.